This entry features one T cell receptor (beta chain) sequence. This record comes from a study of blood T cell repertoires in COVID-19. Study-wide background: The study drew acute and convalescent COVID-19 samples from the United States, Italy and Spain.

Clones were sequenced by immunoSEQ multiplex PCR, and TCRdb holds only the in-frame ones, with some missing. Altogether around 700,000 clones are present, about nine tenths being singletons, with the ten largest covering more than 0.25%. V was clipped by 6 bases and J by 6 bases; unmatched bases: 10. CDR3 length equals 14 residues. CDR1 is MNHEY and CDR2 is SVGAGI in the germline V gene. J is TRBJ1-1 and V is TRBV6-5, with 7 bases aligning to TRBD1. The sequence was obtained from a woman aged 18-29 years with acute or convalescent COVID-19. Sequencing was carried out using peripheral blood. Here the CDR3 reads CASSGGGGVAEAFF. The DNA of the CDR3 is TGTGCCAGCAGCGGCGGAGGGGGCGTGGCTGAAGCTTTCTTT.